These 28 T cell receptor beta chains were all obtained from the same sample, sequenced in a study of blood T cell repertoires in COVID-19. TCRdb's copy holds only in-frame clones and misses some; the assay was immunoSEQ multiplex PCR. The profile shows roughly 76,000 clones, 75% to 85% of them singletons. The sequenced material came from peripheral blood. The receptors were sampled from a human donor in a cohort sampled during active COVID-19.

This clone was counted ten times or more. The chain is built from TRBV19 and TRBJ1-2, with 7 bases matching TRBD1. Trimming at V came to 7 bases and at J to 5 bases, leaving 10 bases not matched to a gene. The germline gives CDR1 LNHDA, CDR2 SQIVND (reference sequence). CDR3 length: 14 amino acids. The CDR3 loop reads CASTLHRDSYGYTF. In DNA form, the CDR3 reads TGTGCCAGTACTCTCCACCGGGACAGTTATGGCTACACCTTC.

The chain carries TRBV5-1 and TRBJ1-2, with 7 bases identical to TRBD1. There are 13 residues in the CDR3. In germline, CDR1 is SGHRS, CDR2 YFSETQ. The V and J ends lost 4 bases and 5 bases, in that order; junction bases with no gene match: 5. DNA for the CDR3: TGCGCCAGCAGCCCCGGACAGGTTTATGGCTACACCTTC. This gives the protein CASSPGQVYGYTF.

The chain uses TRBV2 and TRBJ1-1; D gene uncertain. In germline, CDR1 is SNHLY, CDR2 FYNNEI. Trimming shortened V by 4 bases and J by 1 base, and 7 bases separated the two germline ends. This CDR3 is 13 amino acids long. CDR3 bases: TGTGCCAGCAGTGTGGAGGGGAACACTGAAGCTTTCTTT. This sequence encodes CASSVEGNTEAFF.

The chain recombines TRBV5-5 with TRBJ1-1; D unresolved. CDR3 length equals 14 residues. The germline gives CDR1 SGHKS, CDR2 YYEKEE (reference sequence). Between the trimmed V and J ends, which lost 5 bases and 3 bases, there was a span of 14 bases. The CDR3 DNA follows: TGTGCCAGCAGTCGTGTTACTTCCTACACTGAAGCTTTCTTT. Its translation is CASSRVTSYTEAFF.

CDR3 loop: CASSLVVSGTDTQYF. Here the CDR3 DNA reads TGCGCCAGCAGCTTGGTGGTTAGCGGCACAGATACGCAGTATTTT. The V call is TRBV5-1, the J call TRBJ2-3; D may be TRBD2 (5 bases). V was cut by 0 bases and J by 1 base, with 9 bases left in between. The CDR3 is 15 amino acids. Germline V gene sequence: CDR1 SGHRS, CDR2 YFSETQ.

The genes are TRBV6-2 or TRBV6-3 and TRBJ2-5; TRBD2 aligns across 15 bases. The trim removed 0 bases at V and 5 bases at J, leaving 7 bases unmatched. The CDR3 covers 18 residues. The V gene's germline CDR1 is MNHEY and CDR2 SVGEGT. CDR3 nucleotides: TGTGCCAGCAGTTACTCTCGGACTAGCGGGAGGGCCAGCGAGACCCAGTACTTC. This translates into CASSYSRTSGRASETQYF.

V usage is TRBV4-3 and J usage is TRBJ2-7; tentatively, D is TRBD1 (6 bases). Germline loops: CDR1 LGHNA, CDR2 YSLEER. V dropped 1 base and J dropped 3 bases, with 13 bases sitting between them. The CDR3 covers 15 residues. CDR3 sequence: CASSQVRDTIYEQYF. The CDR3 nucleotides are TGCGCCAGCAGCCAAGTCCGGGACACGATCTACGAGCAGTACTTC.

This chain links TRBV7-9 with TRBJ2-1; 10 bases match TRBD1. The V and J ends lost 5 bases and 8 bases, in that order; junction bases with no gene match: 15. This CDR3 comprises 17 residues. CDR1 is SEHNR, CDR2 FQNEAQ, per germline (reference sequence). For the CDR3, the DNA is TGTGCCAGCAGCCCAAGTCTGCCGGGACAGGGGTTCGATGAGCAGTTCTTC. This encodes CASSPSLPGQGFDEQFF.

The chain combines TRBV19 with TRBJ2-7; D is perhaps TRBD1 (5 bases). Germline assignment: CDR1 LNHDA and CDR2 SQIVND (reference sequence). The CDR3 consists of 14 residues. Deletions cut 6 bases from V and 0 bases from J, with 12 bases between. The CDR3 protein is CASRGAGSSYEQYF. The DNA of the CDR3 is TGTGCCAGTAGAGGGGCCGGCAGCTCCTACGAGCAGTACTTC.

The rearrangement links TRBV6-5 to TRBJ2-3, with TRBD1 matching over 11 bases. The ends lost 8 bases at V and 5 bases at J; junction bases unmatched: 6. The CDR3 loop spans 14 amino acids. The germline V gene encodes CDR1 MNHEY and CDR2 SVGAGI. This chain's CDR3 is CASLGQGVVDTQYF. The CDR3 DNA sequence: TGTGCCAGCCTGGGACAGGGGGTCGTAGATACGCAGTATTTT.

The DNA of the CDR3 is TGTGCCAGCAGCCAAGGGGTACAGGTCACAGATACGCAGTATTTT. Amino acid sequence: CASSQGVQVTDTQYF. This chain connects TRBV4-2 to TRBJ2-3; possibly TRBD1 for D (5 bases). V shed 1 base and J shed 2 bases, with 10 bases lying between them. The CDR3 has 15 residues. Germline CDR1 reads LGHNA; CDR2 reads YNFKEQ.

V is TRBV6-5 and J is TRBJ2-7, with D possibly TRBD1 on 6 matching bases. V dropped 5 bases and J dropped 3 bases, with 14 bases sitting between them. CDR1 and CDR2 (germline): MNHEY, SVGAGI. The CDR3 totals 14 residues. The CDR3 is CASSIRQEIYEQYF. CDR3 bases: TGTGCCAGCAGTATTAGACAGGAAATCTACGAGCAGTACTTC.

This clone was counted once. V gene TRBV2 combines with J gene TRBJ1-3, with TRBD1 identical over 10 bases. The CDR3 contains 17 residues. V shed 7 bases and J 4 bases; nucleotides not matched to a gene: 13. Germline-derived CDR1 and CDR2 are SNHLY and FYNNEI. The chain's CDR3 is CASTPQEGQGFGNTIYF. DNA of the CDR3: TGTGCCAGCACGCCCCAAGAGGGACAGGGGTTCGGAAACACCATATATTTT.

This chain connects TRBV18 to TRBJ1-1; D unclear. V dropped 2 bases and J dropped 2 bases, with 12 bases sitting between them. CDR3 length: 15 amino acids. Looked up from germline, CDR1 is KGHSH and CDR2 is LQKENI. CDR3 DNA sequence: TGTGCCAGCTCACCAGATCAGGATTCCAACACTGAAGCTTTCTTT. Its protein product is CASSPDQDSNTEAFF.

The rearrangement joins TRBV7-9 to TRBJ2-7, with 9 bases matching TRBD2. The CDR3 is 15 residues long. The trim removed 1 base at V and 2 bases at J, leaving 3 bases unmatched. Per the germline V gene, CDR1 is SEHNR and CDR2 is FQNEAQ (reference sequence). This CDR3 is CASSLGSSGTYEQYF. For the CDR3, the DNA is TGTGCCAGCAGCTTAGGTTCTAGCGGGACCTACGAGCAGTACTTC.

The chain uses TRBV3-1 (or the pseudogene TRBV3-2) and TRBJ1-4; 7 bases are shared with TRBD1. The germline V gene encodes CDR1 LGHDT and CDR2 YNNKEL (reference sequence). This CDR3 spans 14 amino acids. Trimming took 5 bases from V and 8 from J; bases not matched to a gene: 8. CDR3: CASSEGAGKEKLFF. The CDR3 coding sequence is TGTGCCAGCAGCGAGGGGGCTGGGAAGGAAAAACTGTTTTTT.

As DNA, the CDR3 is TGTGCCAGCAGTTTAGCGCGGGCCTACGAGCAGTACTTC. This codes for CASSLARAYEQYF. The V and J genes are TRBV12-3 or TRBV12-4 and TRBJ2-7; tentatively, D is TRBD2 (5 bases). The CDR3 spans 13 residues. V lost 0 bases to trimming and J lost 2 bases, with 5 bases between them.

This chain's CDR3 is CASSLDGTAYEQYF. The DNA of the CDR3 is TGCGCCAGCAGCTTGGACGGGACTGCCTACGAGCAGTACTTC. This chain joins TRBV5-1 and TRBJ2-7; tentative D call: TRBD2 (6 bases). CDR3 length equals 14 residues. V was clipped by 0 bases and J by 2 bases, with 9 bases between them. Germline CDR1 and CDR2: SGHRS and YFSETQ. The whole variable domain, filled in from reference TRBV5-1 and TRBJ2-7, reads KAGVTQTPRYLIKTRGQQVTLSCSPISGHRSVSWYQQTPGQGLQFLFEYFSETQRNKGNFPGRFSGRQFSNSRSEMNVSTLELGDSALYLCASSLDGTAYEQYFGPGTRLTVT.

CDR3 region: CASSSTGGGGYTF. The CDR3 DNA is TGCGCCAGCAGCTCGACAGGGGGCGGTGGCTACACCTTC. V and J are TRBV5-1 and TRBJ1-2, with 10 bases matching TRBD1. The CDR3 loop spans 13 amino acids. Germline values: CDR1 SGHRS, CDR2 YFSETQ. V lost 3 bases to trimming and J lost 7 bases; unmatched junction nucleotides: 3.

The chain joins TRBV12-3 or TRBV12-4 to TRBJ2-5; D unresolved. The V gene lost 1 base and the J gene lost 5 bases, with 5 bases spanning the gap. The CDR3 is 12 amino acids. CDR3 nucleotides: TGTGCCAGCAGTTTAGGTTCGGAGACCCAGTACTTC. Its translation is CASSLGSETQYF.

The chain combines TRBV3-1 (or the pseudogene TRBV3-2) with TRBJ1-2; a possible D gene is TRBD1 (5 bases). The CDR3 covers 14 residues. CDR1 is LGHDT and CDR2 is YNNKEL in the germline V gene (reference sequence). V lost 1 base, J lost 5 bases, and 11 bases lay in between. DNA for the CDR3: TGTGCCAGCAGCCAAGGACGGGGGGGGTATGGCTACACCTTC. As protein: CASSQGRGGYGYTF.

The chain employs TRBV7-2 and TRBJ1-4; D is unclear. Trimming stripped 7 bases from V and 0 bases from J, with 15 bases between. The CDR3 totals 16 residues. Germline V CDR1 and CDR2: SGHTA, FQGNSA. The CDR3 sequence is CASTQRPPATNEKLFF. The CDR3 bases are TGTGCCAGCACTCAACGTCCGCCGGCAACTAATGAAAAACTGTTTTTT.

This chain connects TRBV2 to TRBJ2-3; D might be TRBD2 (7 bases). V was cut by 10 bases and J by 5 bases, with 19 bases left in between. Germline CDR1 and CDR2: SNHLY and FYNNEI. This CDR3 region has 14 residues. The CDR3 DNA reads as TGTGCCACCCAGGGGCGGGAGTTTAAAGATACGCAGTATTTT. This translates into CATQGREFKDTQYF.

This chain joins TRBV2 and TRBJ2-7, with D perhaps TRBD1 (5 bases). The CDR3 extends over 14 amino acids. Trimming left V 5 bases short and J 2 bases short, with 13 bases between. From germline, CDR1 is SNHLY and CDR2 FYNNEI. DNA of the CDR3: TGTGCCAGCAGTCCTAGGGTCAGGGCCTACGAGCAGTACTTC. Translated, it gives CASSPRVRAYEQYF.

The V call is TRBV12-5, the J call TRBJ2-1; 10 bases agree with TRBD2. The V segment lost 2 bases and the J segment 7 bases; nucleotides outside the gene matches: 8. This CDR3 has 16 residues. Germline assignment: CDR1 LGHNT and CDR2 FRNRAP. CDR3 region: CASGLRLAGDRNEQFF. CDR3 nucleotide sequence: TGTGCTAGTGGTTTGAGGCTAGCGGGAGATCGTAATGAGCAGTTCTTC. Full variable domain (missing parts from reference TRBV12-5 and TRBJ2-1): DARVTQTPRHKVTEMGQEVTMRCQPILGHNTVFWYRQTMMQGLELLAYFRNRAPLDDSGMPKDRFSAEMPDATLATLKIQPSEPRDSAVYFCASGLRLAGDRNEQFFGPGTRLTVL.

The CDR3 bases are TGCGCCAGCAGCCAAGACCTCTATGGCTACACCTTC. This sequence encodes CASSQDLYGYTF. The chain employs TRBV4-1 and TRBJ1-2; no reliable D call. CDR3 size: 12 residues. Germline V gene data show CDR1 as MGHRA and CDR2 as YSYEKL. V shed 0 bases and J shed 4 bases, with 3 bases lying between them.

This chain links TRBV19 with TRBJ1-1; 9 bases are shared with TRBD1. The CDR3 totals 16 residues. V shed 1 base and J 6 bases; nucleotides not matched to a gene: 9. Germline V CDR1 and CDR2: LNHDA, SQIVND (reference sequence). The CDR3 DNA reads as TGTGCCAGTAGTATAGCCGCGACAGGGGGGAATGCTGAAGCTTTCTTT. Translating it yields CASSIAATGGNAEAFF.

The chain combines TRBV30 with TRBJ1-2; TRBD1 matches 7 bases. There are 13 residues in the CDR3. The junction had 6 bases not matched to a gene; V was cut back by 3 bases and J by 5 bases. CDR1 GTSNPN and CDR2 SVGIG come from the germline V gene (reference sequence). CDR3 sequence reads: CAWRTTGTYGYTF. The CDR3 DNA is TGTGCCTGGAGGACGACAGGGACTTATGGCTACACCTTC.